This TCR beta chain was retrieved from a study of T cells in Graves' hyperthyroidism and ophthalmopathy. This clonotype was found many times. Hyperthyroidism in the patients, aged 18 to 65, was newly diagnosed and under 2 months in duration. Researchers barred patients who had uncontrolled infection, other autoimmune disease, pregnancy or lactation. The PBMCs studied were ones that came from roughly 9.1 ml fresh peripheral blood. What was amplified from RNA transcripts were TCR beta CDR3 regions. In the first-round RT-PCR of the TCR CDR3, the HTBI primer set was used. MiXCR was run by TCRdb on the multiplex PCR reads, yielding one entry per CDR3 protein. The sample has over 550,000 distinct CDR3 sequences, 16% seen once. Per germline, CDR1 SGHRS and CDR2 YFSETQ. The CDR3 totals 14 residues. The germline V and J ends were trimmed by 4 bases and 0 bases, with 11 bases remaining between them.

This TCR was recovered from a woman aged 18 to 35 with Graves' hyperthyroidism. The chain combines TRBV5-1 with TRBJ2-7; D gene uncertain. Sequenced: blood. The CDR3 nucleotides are TGCGCCAGCAGCCGTGTAGGAAGCTCCTACGAGCAGTACTTC. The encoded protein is CASSRVGSSYEQYF.